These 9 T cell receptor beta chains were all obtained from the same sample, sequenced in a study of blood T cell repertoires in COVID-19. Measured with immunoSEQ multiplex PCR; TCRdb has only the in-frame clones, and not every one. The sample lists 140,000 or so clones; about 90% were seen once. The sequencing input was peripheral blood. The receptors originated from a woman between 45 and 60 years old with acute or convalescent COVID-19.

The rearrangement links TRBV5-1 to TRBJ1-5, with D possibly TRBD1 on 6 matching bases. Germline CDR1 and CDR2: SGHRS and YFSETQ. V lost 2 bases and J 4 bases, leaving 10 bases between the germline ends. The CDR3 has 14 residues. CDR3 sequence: CASSLGGQNQPQHF. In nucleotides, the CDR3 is TGCGCCAGCAGCTTAGGGGGACAAAATCAGCCCCAGCATTTT.

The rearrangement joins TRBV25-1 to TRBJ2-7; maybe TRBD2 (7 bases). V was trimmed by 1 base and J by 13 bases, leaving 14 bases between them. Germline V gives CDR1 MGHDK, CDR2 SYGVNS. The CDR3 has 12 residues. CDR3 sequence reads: CASSEWEGHLYF. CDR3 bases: TGTGCCAGCAGTGAATGGGAGGGACACCTTTACTTC.

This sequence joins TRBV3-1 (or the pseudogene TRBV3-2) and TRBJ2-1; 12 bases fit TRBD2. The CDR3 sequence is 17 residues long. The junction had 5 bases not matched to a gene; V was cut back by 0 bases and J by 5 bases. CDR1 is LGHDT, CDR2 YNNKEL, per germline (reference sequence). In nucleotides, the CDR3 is TGTGCCAGCAGCCAAGATTTAGGACTAGCGGGACACAATGAGCAGTTCTTC. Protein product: CASSQDLGLAGHNEQFF.

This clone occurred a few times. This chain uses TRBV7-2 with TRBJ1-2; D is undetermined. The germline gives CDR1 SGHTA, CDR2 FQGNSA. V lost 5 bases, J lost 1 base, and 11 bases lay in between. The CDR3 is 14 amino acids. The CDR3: CASSPQQHNYGYTF. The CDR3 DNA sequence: TGTGCCAGCAGCCCGCAACAGCATAACTATGGCTACACCTTC.

CDR3 bases: TGTGCCAGCAGCTTAGCGGGAGGGGCAAATTCACCCCTCCACTTT. It encodes CASSLAGGANSPLHF. The rearrangement links TRBV7-2 to TRBJ1-6; D may be TRBD1 (5 bases). The ends were cut back, 0 bases at V and 7 bases at J, with 10 bases in the middle. Germline CDR1 is SGHTA and CDR2 is FQGNSA. This CDR3 comprises 15 residues.

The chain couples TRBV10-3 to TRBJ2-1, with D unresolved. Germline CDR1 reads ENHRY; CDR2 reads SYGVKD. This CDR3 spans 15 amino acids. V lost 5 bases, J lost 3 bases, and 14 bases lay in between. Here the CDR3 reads CAISPETEVYNEQFF. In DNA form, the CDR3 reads TGTGCCATCAGTCCTGAGACCGAGGTCTACAATGAGCAGTTCTTC.

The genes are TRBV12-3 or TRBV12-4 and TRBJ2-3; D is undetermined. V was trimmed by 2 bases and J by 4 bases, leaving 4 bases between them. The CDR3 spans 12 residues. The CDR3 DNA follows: TGTGCCAGCAGTTTAATAGCAGATACGCAGTATTTT. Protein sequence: CASSLIADTQYF.

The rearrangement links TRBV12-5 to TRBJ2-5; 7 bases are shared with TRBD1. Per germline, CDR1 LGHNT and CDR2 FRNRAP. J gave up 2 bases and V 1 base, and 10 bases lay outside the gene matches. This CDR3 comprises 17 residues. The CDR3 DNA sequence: TGTGCTAGTGGTTTGGCCCGAGTCTCGGGACAGCAAGAGACCCAGTACTTC. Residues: CASGLARVSGQQETQYF.

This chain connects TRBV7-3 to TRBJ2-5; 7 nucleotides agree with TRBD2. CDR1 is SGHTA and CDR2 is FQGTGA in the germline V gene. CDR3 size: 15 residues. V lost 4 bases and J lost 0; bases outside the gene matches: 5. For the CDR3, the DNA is TGTGCCAGCAGCTCAGCGGGGCCGTACCAAGAGACCCAGTACTTC. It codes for CASSSAGPYQETQYF.